The rows below give T cell receptor beta chains drawn from one sample of a study of read filtering for tumor transcriptome and immune sequencing. Each CDR3 protein gets one entry after TCRdb re-called the reads with MiXCR. In the table there are some 22,000 distinct CDR3 sequences, 20% to 25% of which are singletons. Sequencing was done on a sample of a population of CD138-negative cells sorted from bone marrow. The receptors shown here come from a donor aged 40 or over with multiple myeloma. Each CDR3 is given with its conserved first and last residue. A D gene is named only where the DNA matches it firmly. Expanded clones get a size class; other rows say once, few or many, or leave the size out.

>TRBJ2-1|many|TRBV4-1|TRBD2
CASSQDSAGGGYEQFF
TGCGCCAGCAGCCAAGATTCAGCGGGAGGGGGTTATGAGCAGTTCTTC
>TRBJ1-6|many|TRBV27|.
CASSLQGFNSPLHF
TGTGCCAGCAGTTTACAGGGGTTTAATTCACCCCTCCACTTT
>TRBJ2-1|many|TRBV20-1|.
CSASLNDNEQFF
TGCAGTGCTAGTTTAAATGACAATGAGCAGTTCTTC
>TRBJ2-1|many|TRBV28|.
CASSKDSYNEQFF
TGTGCCAGCAGTAAGGACAGCTACAATGAGCAGTTCTTC
>TRBJ1-3|many|TRBV7-9|.
CASSPSSGSDGNTIYF
TGTGCCAGCAGCCCAAGCTCGGGGAGCGATGGAAACACCATATATTTT
>TRBJ2-3|.|TRBV29-1|.
CCVVQGGTDTQYF
TGCTGCGTTGTACAGGGCGGCACAGATACGCAGTATTTT
>TRBJ2-1|many|TRBV9|TRBD2
CASSVGAGVSYNEQFF
TGTGCCAGCAGCGTAGGAGCGGGAGTTAGCTACAATGAGCAGTTCTTC
>TRBJ1-5|many|TRBV11-2|.
CASSLDGRLNQPQHF
TGTGCCAGCAGCTTAGATGGTCGACTCAATCAGCCCCAGCATTTT
>TRBJ2-1|many|TRBV29-1|.
CSVPIGTGSSYNEQFF
TGCAGCGTTCCCATAGGTACGGGAAGCTCCTACAATGAGCAGTTCTTC
>TRBJ2-5|many|TRBV5-1|TRBD2
CASSLGGAGGETQYF
TGCGCCAGCAGCTTGGGCGGAGCGGGAGGAGAGACCCAGTACTTC
>TRBJ2-2|medium-sized|TRBV20-1|TRBD2
CSAPTSGRTGELFF
TGCAGTGCACCGACTAGCGGGAGGACCGGGGAGCTGTTTTTT
>TRBJ2-7|.|TRBV7-8|.
CATSLTGDEQYF
TGTGCCACCAGCCTAACTGGGGACGAGCAGTACTTC
>TRBJ2-7|many|TRBV5-1|TRBD1
CASSLTGAPYEQYF
TGCGCCAGCAGCTTGACAGGGGCACCCTACGAGCAGTACTTC
>TRBJ1-3|.|TRBV20-1|.
CSARDLDPASGNTIYF
TGCAGTGCTAGAGATCTGGACCCCGCCTCTGGAAACACCATATATTTT
>TRBJ2-3|many|TRBV6-5|TRBD2
CASSVRTSGRGTDTQYF
TGTGCCAGCAGCGTACGGACTAGCGGGAGGGGCACAGATACGCAGTATTTT
>TRBJ2-2|few|TRBV19|.
CASRPSSAGELFF
TGTGCCAGTAGGCCGTCTAGCGCCGGGGAGCTGTTTTTT
>TRBJ2-1|many|TRBV29-1|.
CSGGESDWNEQFF
TGCAGCGGAGGGGAGAGTGATTGGAATGAGCAGTTCTTC
>TRBJ1-1|many|TRBV5-1|.
CASSSSTGDTEAFF
TGCGCCAGCAGCTCTTCGACAGGTGACACTGAAGCTTTCTTT
>TRBJ2-5|many|TRBV5-1|.
CASSFSTGHQETQYF
TGCGCCAGCAGCTTTTCGACTGGCCACCAAGAGACCCAGTACTTC
>TRBJ1-1|.|TRBV30|.
CAWTLRARNTEAFF
TGTGCCTGGACCCTACGGGCCCGGAACACTGAAGCTTTCTTT
>TRBJ2-1|many|TRBV25-1|TRBD2
CASSRGTSGPEVNEQFF
TGTGCCAGCAGTAGGGGGACTAGCGGGCCAGAGGTCAATGAGCAGTTCTTC
>TRBJ1-1|many|TRBV7-2|.
CASNFGSGVLNTEAFF
TGTGCCAGCAATTTCGGATCGGGGGTATTGAACACTGAAGCTTTCTTT
>TRBJ2-3|many|TRBV6-6|TRBD1
CASTNRGTLSDTQYF
TGTGCCAGCACCAACAGGGGTACGCTCTCCGATACGCAGTATTTT
>TRBJ1-2|.|TRBV14|.
CASQGRPGQHGYTF
TGTGCCAGCCAAGGGAGGCCCGGACAGCATGGCTACACCTTC
>TRBJ2-1|medium-sized|TRBV18|.
CASSPPFGQPGRGEQFF
TGTGCCAGCTCACCACCGTTCGGACAGCCAGGGAGGGGTGAGCAGTTCTTC
>TRBJ2-1|.|TRBV5-6|TRBD2
CASGLGLVTYNEQFF
TGTGCCAGCGGCTTGGGACTAGTGACCTACAATGAGCAGTTCTTC
>TRBJ2-1|many|TRBV3-1|.
CASSQELDNEQFF
TGTGCCAGCAGCCAAGAACTCGACAATGAGCAGTTCTTC
>TRBJ2-7|many|TRBV20-1|.
CSASKTDSYEQYF
TGCAGTGCTAGTAAAACAGACTCCTACGAGCAGTACTTC
>TRBJ2-1|medium-sized|TRBV2|TRBD2
CASALAGGPRYEQFF
TGTGCCAGCGCGCTAGCGGGAGGGCCGAGGTATGAGCAGTTCTTC
>TRBJ2-3|many|TRBV19|.
CASSIGLGTSTDTQYF
TGTGCCAGTAGTATTGGGCTAGGAACCTCCACAGATACGCAGTATTTT
>TRBJ2-1|many|TRBV19|TRBD1
CASSIGWTGGNNEQFF
TGTGCCAGTAGTATCGGTTGGACAGGGGGAAACAATGAGCAGTTCTTC
>TRBJ2-1|.|TRBV19|TRBD2
CASTPGTSGSDEQFF
TGTGCCAGTACCCCGGGGACTAGCGGGAGCGATGAGCAGTTCTTC
>TRBJ2-2|many|TRBV9|TRBD2
CASSVAPAGGPNTGELFF
TGTGCCAGCAGCGTAGCGCCCGCGGGAGGGCCTAACACCGGGGAGCTGTTTTTT
>TRBJ2-1|many|TRBV24-1|TRBD1
CATSDKGQGAVEQFF
TGTGCCACCAGTGATAAAGGACAGGGGGCAGTTGAGCAGTTCTTC
>TRBJ2-7|many|TRBV27|.
CASSPAVWTGLYEQYF
TGTGCCAGCAGTCCTGCGGTGTGGACGGGGCTCTACGAGCAGTACTTC
>TRBJ2-7|many|TRBV10-3|.
CAISEGAYEQYF
TGTGCCATCAGTGAGGGGGCCTACGAGCAGTACTTC
>TRBJ2-5|many|TRBV6-2/TRBV6-3|.
CASSSRLRRETQYF
TGTGCCAGCAGTTCCCGGCTGAGAAGAGAGACCCAGTACTTC
>TRBJ2-2|.|TRBV9|TRBD2
CASSVTGLAHANTVELFF
TGTGCCAGCAGCGTGACGGGACTAGCGCACGCGAACACCGTGGAGTTGTTTTTT
>TRBJ1-4|once|TRBV3-1|TRBD1
CASSLRGGEGEKLFF
TGTGCCAGCAGCCTTCGAGGGGGCGAGGGCGAAAAACTGTTTTTT
>TRBJ2-3|many|TRBV7-3|TRBD1
CASSPRTGMRDTQYF
TGTGCCAGCAGCCCGAGGACAGGGATGAGAGATACGCAGTATTTT
>TRBJ2-1|many|TRBV7-3|TRBD2
CASSLKGVMGLSNNEQFF
TGTGCCAGCAGCTTAAAAGGTGTGATGGGACTATCGAACAATGAGCAGTTCTTC
>TRBJ2-7|many|TRBV20-1|TRBD2
CSARDSTSGTNYEQYF
TGCAGTGCTAGAGATAGTACTAGCGGGACAAACTACGAGCAGTACTTC
>TRBJ2-7|.|TRBV2|TRBD1
CAGLRDSLTNHEQYF
TGTGCCGGCCTTAGGGACAGCCTTACAAACCACGAGCAGTACTTC
>TRBJ2-5|many|TRBV5-4|.
CASSPGADQETQYF
TGTGCCAGCAGCCCGGGGGCGGACCAAGAGACCCAGTACTTC
>TRBJ2-1|medium-sized|TRBV6-5|TRBD2
CASSPGLATNEQFF
TGTGCCAGCAGTCCGGGACTAGCAACCAATGAGCAGTTCTTC
>TRBJ1-1|many|TRBV7-2|.
CASSLRVGTEAFF
TGTGCCAGCAGCCTCAGGGTGGGCACTGAAGCTTTCTTT
>TRBJ2-3|many|TRBV5-1|.
CASSLTASTDTQYF
TGCGCCAGCAGCTTGACGGCTAGCACAGATACGCAGTATTTT
>TRBJ1-2|many|TRBV28|.
CASKTGQGASYTF
TGTGCCAGCAAAACAGGCCAGGGCGCTAGCTACACCTTC
>TRBJ2-1|.|TRBV7-9|.
CASSLRGLDNEQFF
TGTGCCAGCAGCTTGAGAGGCCTCGACAATGAGCAGTTCTTC
>TRBJ1-1|many|TRBV9|.
CASSPNSGDTEAFF
TGTGCCAGCAGCCCAAACTCAGGGGACACTGAAGCTTTCTTT
>TRBJ2-1|many|TRBV5-1|TRBD2
CASTPGTSARNEQFF
TGCGCCAGCACCCCGGGGACTAGCGCCCGGAATGAGCAGTTCTTC
>TRBJ1-5|many|TRBV28|.
CASRDRPFNQPQHF
TGTGCCAGCAGAGATAGACCTTTTAATCAGCCCCAGCATTTT
>TRBJ2-7|many|TRBV24-1|TRBD2
CATSESGRDEQYF
TGTGCCACCAGTGAAAGCGGGAGGGACGAGCAGTACTTC
>TRBJ2-1|medium-sized|TRBV28|.
CASSLFQEGDNEQFF
TGTGCCAGCAGTTTATTCCAGGAGGGGGACAATGAGCAGTTCTTC
>TRBJ1-1|many|TRBV28|.
CASSSFFHGGDTEAFF
TGTGCCAGCAGTTCCTTCTTCCACGGAGGGGACACTGAAGCTTTCTTT
>TRBJ1-1|many|TRBV7-8|.
CASSLGTYEAFF
TGTGCCAGCAGCTTAGGCACCTATGAAGCTTTCTTT
>TRBJ2-1|many|TRBV29-1|TRBD2
CSVSTSGSVGEQFF
TGCAGCGTTTCCACTAGCGGGAGTGTGGGTGAGCAGTTCTTC
>TRBJ2-3|few|TRBV24-1|TRBD2
CATSDPGSGGIDTQYF
TGTGCCACCAGTGACCCCGGTAGCGGGGGTATAGATACGCAGTATTTT